The clone carrying this T cell receptor beta chain showed up many times. The antigen remains unidentified. The data were obtained in a study of early T cells in non-severe SARS-CoV-2 infection. Study overall: The authors sequenced bulk RNA from unsorted whole blood, leaving chains unpaired. Study conclusions and caveats: Comparison of clonotypes with VDJdb favored anti-spike CD8 responses while missing private and CD4 specificities.

CDR1 and CDR2 (germline): SQVTM, ANQGSEA. The CDR3 runs to 14 residues. V was shortened by 4 bases and J by 2 bases, with 12 bases between the two germline ends. Molecules of cDNA were individually given unique molecular identifiers that were attached to them. TCRdb analysed the 5' RACE reads with MiXCR anew, one entry per CDR3 protein. The repertoire has 27,000 or so distinct CDR3 sequences, roughly 4.4% of them found once; the top ten carry about 10%. The V call is TRBV29-1, the J call TRBJ1-5; maybe TRBD1 (6 bases). The sequencing input was whole blood. The receptor's source is an adult who was a healthcare worker with PCR-confirmed SARS-CoV-2 infection or an uninfected control (not recorded which). CDR3 sequence: CSVVQGSGNQPQHF. For the CDR3, the DNA is TGCAGCGTTGTTCAGGGGAGTGGCAATCAGCCCCAGCATTTT.